Below are 28 T cell receptor beta chains sequenced from a single sample in a study of CD8+ T cells in alopecia areata. Sequencing relied on a cDNA template that was reverse transcribed from extracted RNA. Here immunoSEQ multiplex PCR was the method, and the copy in TCRdb shows in-frame clones only, minus some. This sample has over 80,000 clones; about 40% occur once, and the top ten carry roughly a sixth. Documented treatment: oral pan-JAK inhibitor, 5-10 mg twice daily. The sequencing used CD8+ T cells sorted from blood, collected at week 24, from a patient treated with tofacitinib. The receptors were sampled from a human donor with alopecia areata.

The J gene is TRBJ2-3, the V gene TRBV27, with D tentatively TRBD2 (5 bases). CDR3 length: 11 residues. Deletions cut 5 bases from V and 6 bases from J, with 6 bases between. Germline CDR1 and CDR2: MNHEY and SMNVEV (reference sequence). CDR3 loop: CASSRRDTQYF. The DNA of the CDR3 is TGTGCCAGCAGTAGGAGGGATACGCAGTATTTT.

This clone was observed a handful of times. DNA of the CDR3: TGTGCCAGCAGCTTCTGGGGGAGCTACAATGAGCAGTTCTTC. Translating gives CASSFWGSYNEQFF. This chain joins TRBV4-2 and TRBJ2-1; D tentatively fits TRBD1 or TRBD2 (5 bases each). Germline V gene lookup returns CDR1 LGHNA and CDR2 YNFKEQ. This CDR3 region has 14 residues. Trimming stripped 5 bases from V and 3 bases from J, with 11 bases between.

The sample holds a few counts of this clone. This sequence joins TRBV4-1 and TRBJ2-5; D perhaps matches TRBD2 (6 bases). With 0 bases removed from V and 9 bases from J, the gap between germline ends came to 14 bases. CDR1 MGHRA and CDR2 YSYEKL come from the germline V gene. CDR3 length: 14 residues. The CDR3 DNA sequence: TGCGCCAGCAGCCAAGATCCGGGACTGGGGTCCCAGTACTTC. It is translated as CASSQDPGLGSQYF.

In this sample, this clone turned up a few times. J is TRBJ2-1 and V is TRBV5-1, with D tentatively TRBD2 (5 bases). The CDR3 has 15 amino acids. The V gene's germline CDR1 is SGHRS and CDR2 YFSETQ. V was clipped by 1 base and J by 0 bases, with 8 bases between them. In DNA form, the CDR3 reads TGCGCCAGCAGCTTGCCTCGGGACTCCTACAATGAGCAGTTCTTC. Encoded protein: CASSLPRDSYNEQFF.

This chain joins TRBV27 and TRBJ2-7; tentative D call: TRBD2 (5 bases). The V gene lost 8 bases and the J gene lost 3 bases, with 17 bases spanning the gap. CDR1 and CDR2 from the germline V gene are MNHEY and SMNVEV (reference sequence). CDR3 size: 14 residues. The CDR3 region has the DNA TGTGCCAGCTCTACGCCGGGGTTAGACTACGAGCAGTACTTC. Encoded protein: CASSTPGLDYEQYF.

This clone turned up a few times. The chain carries TRBV25-1 and TRBJ2-3; possible D gene TRBD1, 6 bases. This CDR3 has 16 amino acids. Trimming cost V 6 bases and J 3 bases, with 19 bases left between them. Germline CDR1 is MGHDK and CDR2 is SYGVNS. CDR3 sequence: CASRGNWGRWTDTQYF. As DNA, the CDR3 is TGTGCCAGCAGGGGGAATTGGGGGCGCTGGACAGATACGCAGTATTTT.

The chain has TRBV25-1 and TRBJ2-1; 8 positions agree with TRBD1. In germline, CDR1 is MGHDK, CDR2 SYGVNS. V was clipped by 5 bases and J by 4 bases; unmatched bases: 4. This CDR3 has 14 amino acids. The DNA of the CDR3 is TGTGCCAGCAGTCCACAGGGGGTTTACAATGAGCAGTTCTTC. Residues: CASSPQGVYNEQFF.

This clone was counted a few times. The J gene is TRBJ2-2, the V gene TRBV4-1, with 8 bases identical to TRBD2. J gave up 3 bases and V 4 bases, and 7 bases lay outside the gene matches. The CDR3 consists of 16 residues. CDR1 and CDR2 (germline): MGHRA, YSYEKL. The CDR3: CASSPVGGADTGELFF. The DNA of the CDR3 is TGCGCCAGCAGCCCCGTCGGGGGGGCCGACACCGGGGAGCTGTTTTTT.

V gene TRBV5-1 combines with J gene TRBJ2-1; D remains unclear. There are 14 residues in the CDR3. Trimming removed 4 bases at V and 5 bases at J, with 13 bases between. Germline V CDR1 and CDR2: SGHRS, YFSETQ. CDR3 residues: CASSPHHGNNEQFF. CDR3 in DNA: TGCGCCAGCAGCCCCCATCATGGTAACAATGAGCAGTTCTTC.

The chain uses TRBV6-5 and TRBJ1-2, with D possibly being TRBD1 (6 bases). Trimming pared 4 bases from V and 4 bases from J, leaving 10 bases between. The CDR3 extends over 13 amino acids. CDR1 is MNHEY and CDR2 is SVGAGI in the germline V gene. The CDR3 DNA reads as TGTGCCAGCAGTTCCGGACAGTTCTATGGCTACACCTTC. As protein: CASSSGQFYGYTF.

This clone was detected a few times. The same CDR3 can be traced to other DNA sequences in this sample. This chain uses TRBV2 with TRBJ1-5; D is uncertain. The V gene's germline CDR1 is SNHLY and CDR2 FYNNEI. CDR3 length equals 15 residues. V lost 5 bases to trimming and J lost 7 bases, with 18 bases between them. The CDR3 spells CASSTIGPVGQPQHF. CDR3 bases: TGTGCCAGCAGTACTATTGGACCTGTGGGACAGCCCCAGCATTTT.

This rearrangement joins TRBV27 to TRBJ1-5; no firm D call. Germline V gene sequence: CDR1 MNHEY, CDR2 SMNVEV (reference sequence). The CDR3 is made up of 13 amino acids. V was shortened by 3 bases and J by 6 bases, with 9 bases between the two germline ends. This chain's CDR3 is CASSFGWAQPQHF. The DNA of the CDR3 is TGTGCCAGCAGTTTCGGGTGGGCTCAGCCCCAGCATTTT.

The chain recombines TRBV9 with TRBJ1-5; D gene uncertain. Germline V gene lookup returns CDR1 SGDLS and CDR2 YYNGEE. Trimming shortened V by 4 bases and J by 2 bases, and 10 bases separated the two germline ends. The length of the CDR3 is 14 residues. The CDR3 sequence is CASSPRGGNQPQHF. CDR3 nucleotide sequence: TGTGCCAGCAGCCCACGCGGAGGCAATCAGCCCCAGCATTTT.

The chain links TRBV30 to TRBJ2-1; D remains ambiguous. Per germline, CDR1 GTSNPN and CDR2 SVGIG (reference sequence). With 4 bases removed from V and 4 bases from J, the gap between germline ends came to 8 bases. The CDR3 is 12 residues long. CDR3 sequence (DNA): TGTGCCTGGATGCTGGGATACAATGAGCAGTTCTTC. Protein product: CAWMLGYNEQFF.

Only a few counts were recorded for this clone. This chain joins TRBV6-1 and TRBJ1-5, with a weak D call TRBD1 (6 bases). The CDR3 has 15 residues. The germline CDR1 and CDR2 sequences are MNHNS and SASEGT. The ends were cut back, 5 bases at V and 0 bases at J, with 11 bases in the middle. CDR3 DNA sequence: TGTGCCAGCAGTAGACGGACAGATAGCAATCAGCCCCAGCATTTT. This codes for CASSRRTDSNQPQHF.

V is TRBV7-9 and J is TRBJ2-7; unclear D gene. With 1 base removed from V and 5 bases from J, the gap between germline ends came to 6 bases. Germline V gene data show CDR1 as SEHNR and CDR2 as FQNEAQ (reference sequence). The CDR3 extends over 12 amino acids. The CDR3 bases are TGTGCCAGCAGCTTAGTGCGGCACGAGCAGTACTTC. It yields the protein CASSLVRHEQYF.

This clone has only a few counts. The rearrangement links TRBV13 to TRBJ1-3, with D hard to call. V lost 4 bases, J lost 8 bases, and 21 bases lay in between. The V gene's germline CDR1 is PRHDT and CDR2 FYEKMQ (reference sequence). This CDR3 contains 16 residues. In DNA form, the CDR3 reads TGTGCCAGCAGCTCATTGGACGCAGGACCTCGGGACACCATATATTTT. This codes for CASSSLDAGPRDTIYF.

This sequence joins TRBV7-9 and TRBJ1-5, with TRBD1 identical over 7 bases. Germline lookup yields CDR1 SEHNR and CDR2 FQNEAQ (reference sequence). This CDR3 contains 15 residues. J gave up 5 bases and V 5 bases, and 9 bases lay outside the gene matches. The CDR3 reads CASSTTDRVDQPQHF. The CDR3 DNA sequence: TGTGCCAGCAGCACAACAGACAGGGTCGATCAGCCCCAGCATTTT.

The rearrangement links TRBV7-2 to TRBJ2-7; tentatively, D is TRBD2 (7 bases). CDR3 size: 13 residues. Trimming took 5 bases from V and 5 from J, leaving 13 bases between them. Germline CDR1 and CDR2: SGHTA and FQGNSA. Here the CDR3 DNA reads TGTGCCAGCAGCGCCAGAGGGGGGGACGAGCAGTACTTC. Protein product: CASSARGGDEQYF.

This clone is a singleton in its sample. The chain is built from TRBV9 and TRBJ2-3, with TRBD2 matching 10 bases. Germline-derived CDR1 and CDR2 are SGDLS and YYNGEE. Trimming at V came to 0 bases and at J to 2 bases, leaving 3 bases not matched to a gene. CDR3 size: 16 residues. CDR3 sequence (DNA): TGTGCCAGCAGCGTAGGCGGGACTAGCGCCACAGATACGCAGTATTTT. It encodes CASSVGGTSATDTQYF.

This clone appeared a few times. CDR3 sequence reads: CASSLTGGGIYEQFF. The CDR3 DNA follows: TGTGCCAGCAGTCTCACAGGGGGCGGTATCTATGAGCAGTTCTTC. The V and J genes are TRBV27 and TRBJ2-1; 9 bases map to TRBD1. The V gene end was trimmed by 5 bases and the J gene end by 8 bases; junction bases not matched to a gene: 10. The CDR3 has 15 amino acids. CDR1 is MNHEY and CDR2 is SMNVEV in the germline V gene (reference sequence).

This clone was seen only once. The J gene is TRBJ1-2, the V gene TRBV13, with TRBD1 identical over 10 bases. V shed 3 bases, J shed 8 bases, and the junction held 6 bases outside the gene matches. CDR1 is PRHDT and CDR2 is FYEKMQ in the germline V gene (reference sequence). This CDR3 has 14 residues. DNA for the CDR3: TGTGCCAGCAGCTTGGGGACAGGGGTGAACGGCTACACCTTC. Residues: CASSLGTGVNGYTF.

The chain combines TRBV9 with TRBJ2-3; weak D call: TRBD2 (6 bases). Trimming removed 2 bases at V and 2 bases at J, with 21 bases between. Germline values: CDR1 SGDLS, CDR2 YYNGEE. The CDR3 has 18 amino acids. The chain's CDR3 is CASSVGARGLGYTDTQYF. DNA of the CDR3: TGTGCCAGCAGCGTCGGGGCTAGGGGACTTGGCTACACAGATACGCAGTATTTT.

The chain joins TRBV7-9 to TRBJ2-7; 8 bases align to TRBD2. This CDR3 is built from 14 residues. The germline V gene has CDR1 SEHNR and CDR2 FQNEAQ (reference sequence). V gave up 2 bases and J gave up 5 bases; unmatched junction bases: 5. This chain's CDR3 is CASSLLAGIDEQYF. The CDR3 DNA reads as TGTGCCAGCAGCTTACTAGCGGGTATCGACGAGCAGTACTTC.

The chain joins TRBV5-1 to TRBJ2-3; D remains ambiguous. V shed 0 bases and J shed 2 bases, with 13 bases lying between them. CDR3 length: 16 residues. The germline V gene encodes CDR1 SGHRS and CDR2 YFSETQ. The chain's CDR3 is CASSLADLQNTDTQYF. CDR3 DNA sequence: TGCGCCAGCAGCTTGGCGGACCTACAGAACACAGATACGCAGTATTTT.

On this clone itself: The junction does not match germline at one end; this may be a read error. The chain links TRBV11-1 to TRBJ2-1, with 8 bases that match TRBD2. Germline V gene sequence: CDR1 SGHAT, CDR2 FQDESV (reference sequence). This CDR3 is 15 amino acids long. The CDR3 bases are TGCGCCAGCAGCCAAGGACTAGCCCCCTACAATGAGCAGTTCTTC. Translated, it gives CASSQGLAPYNEQFF.

This clone was seen only a few times. The rearrangement uses TRBV4-1 and TRBJ1-2; no clear D. CDR3 size: 15 residues. Per germline, CDR1 MGHRA and CDR2 YSYEKL. V was clipped by 0 bases and J by 5 bases, with 13 bases between them. This CDR3 is CASSQDLSRSYGYTF. Written as DNA, the CDR3 is TGCGCCAGCAGCCAAGATCTCAGCAGGTCTTATGGCTACACCTTC.

The J gene is TRBJ2-5, the V gene TRBV11-1, with 12 positions matching TRBD2. From germline, CDR1 is SGHAT and CDR2 FQDESV (reference sequence). The V segment lost 5 bases and the J segment 3 bases; nucleotides outside the gene matches: 7. There are 16 residues in the CDR3. CDR3 sequence reads: CASSPRTSGAEETQYF. CDR3 coding DNA: TGTGCCAGCAGCCCCCGGACTAGCGGGGCAGAAGAGACCCAGTACTTC. Full variable domain (outside the CDR3, taken from reference TRBV11-1 and TRBJ2-5): EAEVAQSPRYKITEKSQAVAFWCDPISGHATLYWYRQILGQGPELLVQFQDESVVDDSQLPKDRFSAERLKGVDSTLKIQPAELGDSAMYLCASSPRTSGAEETQYFGPGTRLLVL.